This TCR beta chain comes out of a study of PD-1 blockade in classical Hodgkin lymphoma. Whole-study results and caveats: Repertoire difference causes, possibly disease activity or prior therapy, remain undefined. Relapsed/refractory patients reportedly had the lowest baseline TCR diversity, below newly diagnosed patients, who were below healthy donors.

To note about this clone: Its target is unknown.

Regarding time point: newly diagnosed, previously untreated cHL patient sample. From thawed PBMCs, CD4+ T cells were purified using magnetic negative selection. Newly diagnosed classical Hodgkin lymphoma PBMCs, still untreated, provided the comparison samples. V lost 4 bases and J lost 5; bases outside the gene matches: 11. The CDR3 contains 15 residues. Germline V gene lookup returns CDR1 SGHRS and CDR2 YFSETQ. Using immunoSEQ multiplex PCR, the repertoire was profiled, and TCRdb retains in-frame clones only, with some absent. The data hold around 32,000 clones, with 88% observed a single time. The sequence came from a human donor with classical Hodgkin lymphoma. This chain joins TRBV5-1 and TRBJ2-5; 7 nucleotides match TRBD1. Material for sequencing was CD4+ T cells from blood. CDR3: CASSLAPYRGETQYF. In DNA, the CDR3 is TGCGCCAGCAGCCTGGCCCCTTACAGGGGCGAGACCCAGTACTTC.